The rows below give T cell receptor beta chains drawn from one sample of a study of blood T cell repertoires in COVID-19. Assay used: immunoSEQ multiplex PCR; TCRdb lists only in-frame clones, some missing. The sample lists about 170,000 clones, approximately 91% occurring once. Input material: peripheral blood. The receptors derive from a man aged 45-65 years with acute or convalescent COVID-19. Each CDR3 is given with its conserved first and last residue.

cdr3_aa v_call
CASSPRTAQETQYF TRBV9
CASSIDAKQGAGYEQYF TRBV19
CSAGTSLGYTF TRBV20-1
CASRPGENTEAFF TRBV12-3/TRBV12-4
CATSRDFLETQYF TRBV15
CASSFAGTGEYQPQHF TRBV11-3
CASSPPGQYQETQYF TRBV18
CASSTRVNYEQYF TRBV7-8
CASRLAGVLAYEQYF TRBV27
CASTPRLAGVYEQYF TRBV5-1
CASSPNTGIYNEQFF TRBV5-5
CASSEVHGDRDAGELFF TRBV25-1
CASSLGAQGGNEQFF TRBV7-7
CSGTGIYTGELFF TRBV29-1
CASSANRVEELFF TRBV18
CASSPPQGKNTGELFF TRBV18
CASSITGNTEAFF TRBV19
CASRRTGGTSEQFF TRBV28
CASHFSGTGYTEAFF TRBV2
CASSLGQNEKLFF TRBV12-3/TRBV12-4
CASSLPQGYTEAFF TRBV28
CASSSRQGVYEQYF TRBV28
CASSSLNSPLHF TRBV13
CASSINKGAANEKLFF TRBV13
CAWSPRGHRSSEQFF TRBV30
CASRLWAERGNEQFF TRBV6-5
CASTRGTGGEAFF TRBV13
CASSQGGTENEKLFF TRBV3-1/TRBV3-2
CASSSGGPYNEQFF TRBV27
CASSVGFKLSTDTQYF TRBV9
CASSFSSAGRGTDTQYF TRBV18
CASSVGESPGSHSTQYF TRBV9
CASSQGLAGGGETQYF TRBV3-1/TRBV3-2
CASSLVPGGRNQPQHF TRBV7-2
CAISGPVRLAGGGNEQFF TRBV10-3
CASSLGSSLGHEKLFF TRBV7-2
CAGRSGVYNEQFF TRBV6-5
CASSEENVYGYTF TRBV19
CASLPRGNTEAFF TRBV27
CASSLGPGTRHYNEQFF TRBV11-2
CASKWGDYGYTF TRBV19
CASSLVGGEAFF TRBV7-9
CASSSNIGAGNQPQHF TRBV6-2/TRBV6-3
CASSPLPGQGRSGNTIYF TRBV27
CASSLIRGATSPLHF TRBV7-2
CASGPGQGVNTIYF TRBV27
CASSAGQVDTGELFF TRBV5-1
CASGPSGRGGANVLTF TRBV27
CASRQGPYEQYF TRBV28